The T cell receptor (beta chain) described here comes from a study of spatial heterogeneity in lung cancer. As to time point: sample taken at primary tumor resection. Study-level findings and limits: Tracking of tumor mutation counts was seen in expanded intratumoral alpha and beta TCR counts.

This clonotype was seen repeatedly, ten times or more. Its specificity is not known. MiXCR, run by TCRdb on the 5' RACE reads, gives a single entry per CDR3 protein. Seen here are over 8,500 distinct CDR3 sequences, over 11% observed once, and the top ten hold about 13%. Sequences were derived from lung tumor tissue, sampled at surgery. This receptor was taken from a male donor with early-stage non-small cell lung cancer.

The CDR3, as DNA: TGTGCCAGCAGGACAGGGTTTCAGCCCCAGCATTTT. Amino acid sequence: CASRTGFQPQHF. This sequence joins TRBV27 and TRBJ1-5, with 7 bases aligning to TRBD1. The junction had 2 bases not matched to a gene; V was cut back by 6 bases and J by 6 bases. Germline V gives CDR1 MNHEY, CDR2 SMNVEV (reference sequence). This CDR3 contains 12 residues.